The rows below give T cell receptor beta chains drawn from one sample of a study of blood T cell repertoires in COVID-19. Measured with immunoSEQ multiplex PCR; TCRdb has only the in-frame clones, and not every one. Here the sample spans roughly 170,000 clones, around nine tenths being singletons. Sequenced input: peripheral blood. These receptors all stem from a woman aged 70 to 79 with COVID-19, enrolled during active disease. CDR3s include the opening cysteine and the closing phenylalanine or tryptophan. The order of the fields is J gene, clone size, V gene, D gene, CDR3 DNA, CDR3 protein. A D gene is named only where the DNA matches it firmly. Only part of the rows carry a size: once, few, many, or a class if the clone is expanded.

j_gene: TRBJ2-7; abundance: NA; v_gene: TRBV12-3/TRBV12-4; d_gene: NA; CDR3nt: TGTGCCAGCGGCAGGGTCTCCTACGAGCAGTACTTC; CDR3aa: CASGRVSYEQYF
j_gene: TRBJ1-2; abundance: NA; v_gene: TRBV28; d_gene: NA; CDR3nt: TGTGCCAGCAGCCTAGCGGGGGGGTCGGGAGGCTACACCTTC; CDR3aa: CASSLAGGSGGYTF
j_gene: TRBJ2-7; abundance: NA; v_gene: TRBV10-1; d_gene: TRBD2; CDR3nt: TGCGCCAGCAGTGAGCGGGAGGGCCGGAACGAGCAGTACTTC; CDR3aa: CASSEREGRNEQYF
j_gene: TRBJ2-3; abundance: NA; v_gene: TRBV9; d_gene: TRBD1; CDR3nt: TGTGCCAGCAGCCCCTGGACAGGGGGCATCGCAGATACGCAGTATTTT; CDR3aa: CASSPWTGGIADTQYF
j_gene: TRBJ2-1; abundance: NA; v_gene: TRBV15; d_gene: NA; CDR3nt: TGTGCCACCAGCAGAGATGGCGGGGGCCTAACTAGGATCTTC; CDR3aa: CATSRDGGGLTRIF
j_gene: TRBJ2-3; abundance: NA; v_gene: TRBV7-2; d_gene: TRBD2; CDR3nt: TGTGCCAGCAGCCCAGGGCTAGCGGTAGATACGCAGTATTTT; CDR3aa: CASSPGLAVDTQYF
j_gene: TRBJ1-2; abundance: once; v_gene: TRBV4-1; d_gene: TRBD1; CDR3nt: TGCGCCAGCAGCCAGGGACAGAACTATGGCTACACCTTC; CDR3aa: CASSQGQNYGYTF
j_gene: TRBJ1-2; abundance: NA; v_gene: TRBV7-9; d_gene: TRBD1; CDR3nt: TGTGCCAGCAGCCAAGGGACAGGGGGCAGCTACACCTTC; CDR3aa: CASSQGTGGSYTF
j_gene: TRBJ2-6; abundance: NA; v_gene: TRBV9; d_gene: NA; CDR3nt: TGTGCCAGCAGCAAGAGACATCGTGGGGCCAACGTCCTGACTTTC; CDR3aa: CASSKRHRGANVLTF
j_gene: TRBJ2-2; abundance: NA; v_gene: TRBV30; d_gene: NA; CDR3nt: TGTGCCTGGAACACGGGAGAGGGCACCGGGGAGCTGTTTTTT; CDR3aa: CAWNTGEGTGELFF
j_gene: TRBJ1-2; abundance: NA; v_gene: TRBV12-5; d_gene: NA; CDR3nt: TGTGCTAGTGGTTTGGGGGGAACAGCGGATGGCTACACCTTC; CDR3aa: CASGLGGTADGYTF
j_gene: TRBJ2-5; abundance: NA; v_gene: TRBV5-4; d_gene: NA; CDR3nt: TGTGCCAGCAGCTTGGTAGACACGGAGACCCAGTACTTC; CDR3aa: CASSLVDTETQYF
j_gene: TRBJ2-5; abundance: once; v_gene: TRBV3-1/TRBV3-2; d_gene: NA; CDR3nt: TGTGCCAGCAGCCCCTTATTCCCTGGAGGATTAAAAGAGACCCAGTACTTC; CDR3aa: CASSPLFPGGLKETQYF
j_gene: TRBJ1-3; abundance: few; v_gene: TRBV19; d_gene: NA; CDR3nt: TGTGCCAGTAGTGGGCAGGCAGCTGGAAACACCATATATTTT; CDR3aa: CASSGQAAGNTIYF
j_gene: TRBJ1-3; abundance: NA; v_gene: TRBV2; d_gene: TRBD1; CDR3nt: TGTGCCAGCAGTGAGGACAGGGGTTTATATTTT; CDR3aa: CASSEDRGLYF
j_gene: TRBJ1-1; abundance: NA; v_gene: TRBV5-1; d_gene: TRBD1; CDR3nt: TGCGCCAGCAGCTTGGGGGACAGGGGTACGACTGAAGCTTTCTTT; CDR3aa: CASSLGDRGTTEAFF
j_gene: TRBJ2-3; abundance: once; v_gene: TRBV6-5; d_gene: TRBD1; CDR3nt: TGTGCCAGCAGATATGGACAGGGCCCAGATACGCAGTATTTT; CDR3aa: CASRYGQGPDTQYF
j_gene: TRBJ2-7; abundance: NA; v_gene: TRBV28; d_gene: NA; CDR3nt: TGTGCCAGCAGTTTCCGGGGGGCAAGCTCCTACGAGCAGTACTTC; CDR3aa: CASSFRGASSYEQYF
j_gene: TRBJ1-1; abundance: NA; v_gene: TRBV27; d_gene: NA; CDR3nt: TGTGCCAGCAGTTTGGATTCGTGGCACCGGGGGGGCACTGAAGCTTTCTTT; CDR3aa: CASSLDSWHRGGTEAFF
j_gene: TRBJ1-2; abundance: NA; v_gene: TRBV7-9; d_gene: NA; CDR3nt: TGTGCCAGCAGCTTAGTGAACCAGGGAATGCTCGGCTACACCTTC; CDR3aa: CASSLVNQGMLGYTF
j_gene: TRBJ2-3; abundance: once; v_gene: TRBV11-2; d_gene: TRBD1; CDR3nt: TGTGCCAGCAGCTTAGGAACAGGGGGCTGGAGCACAGATACGCAGTATTTT; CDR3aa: CASSLGTGGWSTDTQYF
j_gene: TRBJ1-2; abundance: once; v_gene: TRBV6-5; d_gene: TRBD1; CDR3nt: TGTGCCAGCAGTTTACGGACAGGGGGCGATGGCTACACCTTC; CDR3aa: CASSLRTGGDGYTF
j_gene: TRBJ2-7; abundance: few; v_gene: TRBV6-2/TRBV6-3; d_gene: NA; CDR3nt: TGTGCCAGCAGTTCCCGGGACACCGGATTGCAGTACTTC; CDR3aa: CASSSRDTGLQYF
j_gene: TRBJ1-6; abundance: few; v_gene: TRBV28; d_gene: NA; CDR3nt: TGTGCCAGCAGGTTGACGGGACAACATTCACCCCTCCACTTT; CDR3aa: CASRLTGQHSPLHF
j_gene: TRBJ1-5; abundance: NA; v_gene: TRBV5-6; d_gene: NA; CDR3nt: TGTGCCAGCAGCCCCCAGGGAAATCAGCCCCAGCATTTT; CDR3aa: CASSPQGNQPQHF
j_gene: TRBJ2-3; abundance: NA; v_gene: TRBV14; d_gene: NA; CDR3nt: TGTGCCAGCAGCCAAGACGCGGCGTCCTACACAGATACGCAGTATTTT; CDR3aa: CASSQDAASYTDTQYF
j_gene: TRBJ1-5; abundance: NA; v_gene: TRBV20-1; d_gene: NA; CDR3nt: TGCAGTGCTAGTAGCGGGACCTCAGGGCAGCCCCAGCATTTT; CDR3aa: CSASSGTSGQPQHF
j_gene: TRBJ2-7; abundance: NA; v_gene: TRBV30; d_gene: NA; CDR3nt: TGTGCCTGGAGTCAACTACCGGAAGACGAGCAGTACTTC; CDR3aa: CAWSQLPEDEQYF
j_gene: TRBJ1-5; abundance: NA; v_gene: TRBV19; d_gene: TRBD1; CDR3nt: TGTGCCAGTAGTAGAGGGACAGGGGGTGAAGGCAATCAGCCCCAGCATTTT; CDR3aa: CASSRGTGGEGNQPQHF
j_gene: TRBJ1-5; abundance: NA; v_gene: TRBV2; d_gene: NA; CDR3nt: TGTGCCAGCAGCTGGGCAGGGAGGGGTCAGCCCCAGCATTTT; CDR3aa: CASSWAGRGQPQHF
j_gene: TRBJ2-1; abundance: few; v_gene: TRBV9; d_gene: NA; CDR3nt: TGTGCCAGCAGCTTCGAAGCGAGCTCCTACAATGAGCAGTTCTTC; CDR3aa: CASSFEASSYNEQFF
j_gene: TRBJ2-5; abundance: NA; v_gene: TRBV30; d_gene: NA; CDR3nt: TGTGCCTGGAGTGTAGTAGGTCGGGGTCAAGAGACCCAGTACTTC; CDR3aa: CAWSVVGRGQETQYF
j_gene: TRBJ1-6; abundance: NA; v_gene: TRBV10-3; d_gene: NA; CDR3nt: TGTGCCATCAGTACAACAGGAGGGTCACCCCTCCACTTT; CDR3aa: CAISTTGGSPLHF
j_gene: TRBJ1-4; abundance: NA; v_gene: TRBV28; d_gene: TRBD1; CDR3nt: TGTGCCAGCAGCCTCCCGACAGGGAATAATGAAAAACTGTTTTTT; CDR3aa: CASSLPTGNNEKLFF
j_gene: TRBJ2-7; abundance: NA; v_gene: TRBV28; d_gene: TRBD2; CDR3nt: TGTGCCAGCAGGCGACTAGCGGTCCCCTACGAGCAGTACTTC; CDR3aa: CASRRLAVPYEQYF
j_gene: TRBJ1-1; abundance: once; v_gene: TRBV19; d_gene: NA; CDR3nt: TGTGCCAGCTCTGTGAACACTGAAGCTTTCTTT; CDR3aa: CASSVNTEAFF
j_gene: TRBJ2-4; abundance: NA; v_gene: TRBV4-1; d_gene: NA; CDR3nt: TGCGCCAGCAGCCAAGATTTTGGGAGAGAGCGAAACATTCAGTACTTC; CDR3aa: CASSQDFGRERNIQYF
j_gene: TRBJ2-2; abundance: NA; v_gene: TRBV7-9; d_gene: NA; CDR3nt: TGTGCCAGCAGCCGTCTAGTGAACACCGGGGAGCTGTTTTTT; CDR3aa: CASSRLVNTGELFF
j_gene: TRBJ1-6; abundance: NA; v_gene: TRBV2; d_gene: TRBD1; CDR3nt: TGTGCCAGCAGCCCGGAGACAGGGGGCTTGGGTTCACCCCTCCACTTT; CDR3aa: CASSPETGGLGSPLHF
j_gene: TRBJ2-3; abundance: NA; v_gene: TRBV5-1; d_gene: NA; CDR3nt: TGCGCCAGCAGCTTGGGGCAGGGGCTCTTGGATACGCAGTATTTT; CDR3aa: CASSLGQGLLDTQYF
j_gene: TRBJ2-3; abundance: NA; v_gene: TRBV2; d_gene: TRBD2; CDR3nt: TGTGCCAGCAGTGAAGTTGCGGGGGACAGCACAGATACGCAGTATTTT; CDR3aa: CASSEVAGDSTDTQYF
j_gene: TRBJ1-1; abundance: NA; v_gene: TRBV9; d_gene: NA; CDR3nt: TGTGCCAGCAGCGTAGACGGGTCCTCTGAAGCTTTCTTT; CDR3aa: CASSVDGSSEAFF